This is a list of T cell receptor beta chains from one sample in a study of T cells in Graves' hyperthyroidism and ophthalmopathy. TCRdb reprocessed the multiplex PCR reads via MiXCR and lists one record per CDR3 protein. The data show under 300,000 distinct CDR3 sequences, roughly 15% seen once. The sequencing input was blood. The receptors here all came from a woman in her 30s with Graves' hyperthyroidism that later progressed to Graves' ophthalmopathy. CDR3s include the opening cysteine and the closing phenylalanine or tryptophan. D genes are given only for firm matches. Clone size is given for some rows only: seen once, a few or many times, or a class if the clone is expanded.

v_call	j_call	clone_size	d_call	cdr3_aa	cdr3_nt
TRBV5-5	TRBJ2-3	many	-	CASNPGQGTDTQYF	TGTGCCAGCAACCCGGGTCAGGGCACAGATACGCAGTATTTT
TRBV19	TRBJ1-4	-	TRBD1	CASNPTRGRNNEKLFF	TGTGCCAGTAATCCGACAAGGGGGCGAAACAATGAAAAACTGTTTTTT
TRBV6-2/TRBV6-3	TRBJ2-1	-	-	CASSATGNEQFF	TGTGCCAGCAGTGCCACAGGGAATGAGCAGTTCTTC
TRBV12-3/TRBV12-4	TRBJ2-5	-	TRBD2	CASSSRTSGVETQYF	TGTGCCAGCAGTTCAAGGACTAGCGGAGTGGAGACCCAGTACTTC
TRBV19	TRBJ1-5	-	TRBD1	CASSKRQGSHQPQHF	TGTGCCAGTAGTAAACGACAGGGGTCCCATCAGCCCCAGCATTTT
TRBV29-1	TRBJ2-2	many	-	CSVEGYLGGRTGELFF	TGCAGCGTTGAAGGTTACCTAGGGGGAAGGACCGGGGAGCTGTTTTTT
TRBV6-1	TRBJ2-3	few	TRBD2	CASRRTSGGATDTQYF	TGTGCCAGCAGACGGACTAGCGGAGGGGCAACGGATACGCAGTATTTT
TRBV30	TRBJ2-7	many	-	CAWTSNYEQYF	TGTGCCTGGACTAGTAACTACGAGCAGTACTTC
TRBV9	TRBJ2-7	few	-	CASSVVSGASVYEQYF	TGTGCCAGCAGCGTAGTTTCAGGGGCTAGCGTCTACGAGCAGTACTTC
TRBV7-2	TRBJ2-3	many	-	CASSALLDTQYF	TGTGCCAGCAGCGCATTATTGGATACGCAGTATTTT
TRBV19	TRBJ1-1	few	-	CASSIGMTAEAFF	TGTGCCAGTAGTATAGGCATGACAGCCGAAGCTTTCTTT
TRBV20-1	TRBJ1-4	-	TRBD1	CSALGQGWTTNEKLFF	TGCAGTGCTTTGGGACAGGGGTGGACAACTAATGAAAAACTGTTTTTT
TRBV19	TRBJ2-1	many	TRBD2	CASSIDSPALAENEQFF	TGTGCCAGTAGTATAGACTCCCCGGCCCTAGCGGAAAATGAGCAGTTCTTC
TRBV27	TRBJ2-2	many	TRBD1	CASSLERPGQLTGELFF	TGTGCCAGCAGTTTAGAGAGGCCGGGACAGCTCACCGGGGAGCTGTTTTTT
TRBV4-3	TRBJ2-1	-	TRBD1	CASSQEWDRGYNEQFF	TGCGCCAGCAGCCAAGAGTGGGACAGGGGATACAATGAGCAGTTCTTC
TRBV9	TRBJ2-1	many	-	CASSGAGYSYNEQFF	TGTGCCAGCAGCGGTGCGGGTTACTCCTACAATGAGCAGTTCTTC
TRBV6-2/TRBV6-3	TRBJ2-2	many	-	CASSYSDSGPGELFF	TGTGCCAGCAGTTACTCTGATAGCGGTCCCGGGGAGCTGTTTTTT
TRBV12-3/TRBV12-4	TRBJ2-3	-	-	CASKPTGTTDTQYF	TGTGCCAGCAAACCGACAGGCACCACAGATACGCAGTATTTT
TRBV2	TRBJ2-1	-	TRBD2	CASSTPGLAGVSPYNEQFF	TGTGCCAGCAGTACCCCGGGACTAGCGGGAGTTAGTCCCTACAATGAGCAGTTCTTC
TRBV11-3	TRBJ2-2	-	TRBD2	CASGGAPSPGELFF	TGTGCCTCCGGGGGGGCGCCTAGCCCCGGGGAGCTGTTTTTT
TRBV10-3	TRBJ2-3	many	TRBD2	CAMGTSGSVVDTQYF	TGTGCCATGGGGACTAGCGGGAGTGTGGTAGATACGCAGTATTTT
TRBV7-2	TRBJ2-1	many	TRBD2	CASRRTGGTSGTNEQFF	TGTGCCAGCCGCCGGACGGGGGGGACTAGCGGGACCAATGAGCAGTTCTTC
TRBV7-9	TRBJ2-2	-	TRBD1	CASSLLWVPRGQDTGELFF	TGTGCCAGCAGCTTGTTGTGGGTTCCAAGGGGGCAGGACACCGGGGAGCTGTTTTTT
TRBV27	TRBJ2-7	many	-	CASSLNREDDEQYF	TGTGCCAGCAGTTTAAACAGGGAGGATGACGAGCAGTACTTC
TRBV19	TRBJ1-1	-	-	CASSHEGWYGWTEAFF	TGTGCCAGTAGTCACGAAGGGTGGTATGGTTGGACTGAAGCTTTCTTT
TRBV7-9	TRBJ1-1	many	-	CASSRYGGENTEAFF	TGTGCCAGCAGCCGGTATGGAGGGGAGAACACTGAAGCTTTCTTT
TRBV9	TRBJ2-3	-	TRBD2	CASSAGSSGGADTQYF	TGTGCCAGCAGCGCGGGATCTAGCGGGGGTGCGGATACGCAGTATTTT
TRBV27	TRBJ2-1	many	-	CASSLQRASSDEQFF	TGTGCCAGCAGTTTACAGAGAGCTTCGTCCGATGAGCAGTTCTTC
TRBV27	TRBJ2-5	many	TRBD2	CASSSTSGRVGTQYF	TGTGCCAGCAGTTCGACAAGCGGGAGGGTTGGGACCCAGTACTTC
TRBV7-6	TRBJ2-7	few	-	CASSLVSGAPGEQYF	TGTGCCAGCAGCTTAGTCTCCGGCGCCCCGGGCGAGCAGTACTTC
TRBV3-1	TRBJ2-7	few	-	CASSRTANEQYF	TGTGCCAGCAGCCGGACCGCGAACGAGCAGTACTTC
TRBV27	TRBJ1-6	many	TRBD1	CASRGQGHSVLHF	TGTGCCAGCAGGGGACAGGGACACTCGGTCCTCCACTTT
TRBV6-1	TRBJ2-2	many	-	CASSSPEEANTGELFF	TGTGCCAGCAGTTCCCCTGAGGAGGCGAACACCGGGGAGCTGTTTTTT
TRBV7-2	TRBJ2-5	-	TRBD2	CASSQNRGLAGKETQYF	TGTGCCAGCAGCCAGAACCGTGGACTAGCGGGTAAAGAGACCCAGTACTTC
TRBV30	TRBJ2-5	many	-	CAWNGGSQETQYF	TGTGCCTGGAACGGCGGGTCCCAAGAGACCCAGTACTTC
TRBV28	TRBJ1-3	many	TRBD1	CASSHFGQGAGNTIYF	TGTGCCAGCAGTCACTTTGGACAGGGGGCTGGAAACACCATATATTTT
TRBV6-1	TRBJ2-2	many	-	CASSKPLGTQSGELFF	TGTGCCAGCAGTAAACCCCTCGGGACCCAGTCCGGGGAGCTGTTTTTT
TRBV29-1	TRBJ2-5	many	-	CSGKQGGETQYF	TGCAGCGGTAAACAGGGAGGTGAGACCCAGTACTTC
TRBV6-4	TRBJ2-7	few	-	CASKLGDANEQYF	TGTGCCAGCAAACTCGGGGACGCGAACGAGCAGTACTTC
TRBV5-1	TRBJ2-1	many	-	CASSLAGGQTYNEQFF	TGCGCCAGCAGCTTGGCCGGAGGACAGACCTACAATGAGCAGTTCTTC
TRBV7-2	TRBJ2-1	many	TRBD2	CASSDRLAGNNEQFF	TGTGCCAGCAGCGACCGACTAGCGGGTAACAATGAGCAGTTCTTC
TRBV20-1	TRBJ2-3	-	-	CSAPPGGHDTQYF	TGCAGTGCACCCCCCGGGGGGCATGATACGCAGTATTTT
TRBV10-3	TRBJ1-2	many	-	CAISRATSNYGYTF	TGTGCCATCAGCAGGGCTACCTCTAACTATGGCTACACCTTC
TRBV19	TRBJ2-1	few	-	CASSRTSNNEQFF	TGTGCCAGTAGTAGGACATCGAACAATGAGCAGTTCTTC
TRBV20-1	TRBJ2-3	many	-	CSARDRSIDTQYF	TGCAGTGCTAGAGATCGGTCTATTGATACGCAGTATTTT
TRBV19	TRBJ2-1	few	-	CASALETSSYNEQFF	TGTGCCAGTGCCCTGGAGACAAGCTCCTACAATGAGCAGTTCTTC
TRBV6-2/TRBV6-3	TRBJ2-7	many	TRBD1	CASSSRGQGNYEQYF	TGTGCCAGCAGTTCACGGGGACAGGGCAACTACGAGCAGTACTTC
TRBV6-2/TRBV6-3	TRBJ2-2	-	-	CASTEPGNKAPNTGEPFF	TGTGCCAGCACGGAACCAGGTAACAAGGCTCCGAACACCGGGGAGCCGTTTTTT
TRBV20-1	TRBJ2-5	many	-	CSAREGSPRETQYF	TGCAGTGCTAGAGAAGGGAGCCCCCGGGAGACCCAGTACTTC
TRBV4-1	TRBJ2-3	few	-	CASSQDGSFRGTDTQYF	TGCGCCAGCAGCCAAGATGGATCTTTTAGGGGCACAGATACGCAGTATTTT
TRBV30	TRBJ2-7	many	-	CAWSALEGSNVEQYF	TGTGCCTGGAGTGCGTTGGAGGGGAGTAATGTCGAGCAGTACTTC